This T cell receptor (beta chain) was identified during a study of OX40 agonist ivuxolimab in advanced cancers. Broader study findings: Some of the nonresponding patients also showed low levels of normalized T-cell clonal expansion. The study observed clonal expansion of CD4+ and CD8+ blood T cells by week 6 at 0.1 to 3.0 mg/kg.

A note on this clone: Antigen unknown. Additional DNA sequences in this sample encode the identical CDR3.

Measured with immunoSEQ multiplex PCR; TCRdb has only the in-frame clones, and not every one. The data show about 70,000 clones, with 85% to 90% seen just once and approximately 12% held by the top ten. V lost 0 bases to trimming and J lost 7 bases, with 9 bases between them. CDR3 size: 13 residues. CDR1 and CDR2 from the germline V gene are SGHNT and YYREEE (reference sequence). The starting material was CD4+ or CD8+ T cells sorted from blood, obtained in a trial of the OX40 agonist ivuxolimab. This sequence was found in an adult with an advanced solid tumor such as melanoma, head and neck, liver or kidney cancer. This sequence joins TRBV5-4 and TRBJ2-3, with D unresolved. Here the CDR3 reads CASSLEWGNTQYF. CDR3 DNA sequence: TGTGCCAGCAGCTTGGAATGGGGAAATACGCAGTATTTT. The full variable domain, completed using reference TRBV5-4 and TRBJ2-3, is ETGVTQSPTHLIKTRGQQVTLRCSSQSGHNTVSWYQQALGQGPQFIFQYYREEENGRGNFPPRFSGLQFPNYSSELNVNALELDDSALYLCASSLEWGNTQYFGPGTRLTVL.